This record looks at one TCR beta chain sequence and its context. The data were obtained in a study of blood T cell repertoires in COVID-19. For the study at large: COVID-19 samples, acute and convalescent, were from the United States, Italy and Spain.

Assay: immunoSEQ multiplex PCR; the TCRdb copy retains only in-frame clones and omits some. The sample records 60,000 to 80,000 clones, roughly 84% being singletons. Trimming removed 1 base from V and 6 bases from J, with 17 bases in between. The CDR3 covers 16 residues. Germline V gene data show CDR1 as SGHNT and CDR2 as YYREEE (reference sequence). The chain recombines TRBV5-4 with TRBJ2-4, with a tentative D call TRBD2 (7 bases). This TCR came from a man between 50 and 59 years old with active COVID-19. The specimen sequenced was peripheral blood. The CDR3 bases are TGTGCCAGCAGCTTGCTCGCGGGGGCCCCCGGAAACATTCAGTACTTC. Encoded protein: CASSLLAGAPGNIQYF. The full variable domain, in which reference TRBV5-4 and TRBJ2-4 provide the parts outside the CDR3, is ETGVTQSPTHLIKTRGQQVTLRCSSQSGHNTVSWYQQALGQGPQFIFQYYREEENGRGNFPPRFSGLQFPNYSSELNVNALELDDSALYLCASSLLAGAPGNIQYFGAGTRLSVL.